This TCR beta chain is from a study of OX40 agonist ivuxolimab in advanced cancers. For the study at large: Dose-escalation patients' cancers were hepatocellular carcinoma, melanoma, renal cell or head and neck cancer. A male proportion of about 86% was recorded, with mean age around 55 years and range roughly 20 to 85.

Only in-frame clones appear in the TCRdb table, and some are missing; sequencing was by immunoSEQ multiplex PCR. The table includes over 40,000 clones, approximately 80% detected once. This CDR3 spans 18 amino acids. V dropped 3 bases and J dropped 4; count of bases not matched to a gene: 8. Germline lookup yields CDR1 SGHRS and CDR2 YFSETQ. J is TRBJ2-6 and V is TRBV5-1; TRBD2 matches at 12 bases. The sequence derives from an adult with an advanced solid tumor such as melanoma, head and neck, liver or kidney cancer. The sample in question was CD4+ or CD8+ T cells sorted from blood, obtained in a trial of the OX40 agonist ivuxolimab. The CDR3: CASSYSSGRATGANVLTF. Written as DNA, the CDR3 is TGCGCCAGCAGCTACTCTAGCGGGAGGGCGACAGGGGCCAACGTCCTGACTTTC.